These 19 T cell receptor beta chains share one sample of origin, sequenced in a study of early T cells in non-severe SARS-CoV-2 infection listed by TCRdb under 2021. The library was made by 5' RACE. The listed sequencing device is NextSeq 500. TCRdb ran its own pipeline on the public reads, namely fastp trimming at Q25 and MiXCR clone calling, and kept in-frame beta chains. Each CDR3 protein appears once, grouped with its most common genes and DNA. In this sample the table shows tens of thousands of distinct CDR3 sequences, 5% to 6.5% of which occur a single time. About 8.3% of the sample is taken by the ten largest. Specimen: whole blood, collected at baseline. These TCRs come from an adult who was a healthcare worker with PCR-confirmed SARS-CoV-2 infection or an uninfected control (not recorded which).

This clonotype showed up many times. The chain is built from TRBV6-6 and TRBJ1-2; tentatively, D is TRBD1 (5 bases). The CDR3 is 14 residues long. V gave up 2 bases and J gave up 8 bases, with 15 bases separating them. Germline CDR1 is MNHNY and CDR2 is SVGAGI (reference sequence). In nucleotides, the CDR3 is TGTGCCAGCAGTTACGATTCCAGGGCTGAAGGCTACACCTTC. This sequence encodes CASSYDSRAEGYTF.

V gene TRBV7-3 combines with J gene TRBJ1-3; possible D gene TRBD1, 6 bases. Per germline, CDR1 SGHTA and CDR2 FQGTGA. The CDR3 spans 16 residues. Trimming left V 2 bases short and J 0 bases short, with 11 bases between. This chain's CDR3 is CASSLQGTGSGNTIYF. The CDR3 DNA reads TGTGCCAGCAGCTTACAGGGGACGGGCTCTGGAAACACCATATATTTT.

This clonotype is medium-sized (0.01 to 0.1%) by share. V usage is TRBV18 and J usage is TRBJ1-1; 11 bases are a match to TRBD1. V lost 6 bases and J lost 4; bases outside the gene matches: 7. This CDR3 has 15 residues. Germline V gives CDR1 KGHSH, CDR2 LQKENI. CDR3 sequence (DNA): TGTGCCAGCTCCCCGGACAGGGGGCTTGGCACTGAAGCTTTCTTT. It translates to CASSPDRGLGTEAFF.

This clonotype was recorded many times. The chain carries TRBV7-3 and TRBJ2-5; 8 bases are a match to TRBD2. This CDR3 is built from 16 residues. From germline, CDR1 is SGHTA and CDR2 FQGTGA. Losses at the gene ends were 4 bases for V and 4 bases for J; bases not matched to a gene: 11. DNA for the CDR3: TGTGCCAGCAGCTCCTTAGGGCGGGGGGAGCGAGAGACCCAGTACTTC. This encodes CASSSLGRGERETQYF.

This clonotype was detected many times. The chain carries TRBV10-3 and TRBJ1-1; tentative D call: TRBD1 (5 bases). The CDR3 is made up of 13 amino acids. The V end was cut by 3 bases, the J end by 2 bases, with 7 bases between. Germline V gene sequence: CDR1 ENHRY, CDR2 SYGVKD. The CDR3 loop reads CAISEGANTEAFF. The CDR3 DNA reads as TGTGCCATCAGTGAAGGGGCTAACACTGAAGCTTTCTTT.

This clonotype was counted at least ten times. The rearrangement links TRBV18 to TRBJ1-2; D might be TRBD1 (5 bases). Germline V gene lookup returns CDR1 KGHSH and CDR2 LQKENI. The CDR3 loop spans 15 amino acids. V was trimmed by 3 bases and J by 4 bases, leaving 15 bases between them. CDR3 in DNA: TGTGCCAGCTCACCGTCTAGAGGGACCCTCTATGGCTACACCTTC. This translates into CASSPSRGTLYGYTF.

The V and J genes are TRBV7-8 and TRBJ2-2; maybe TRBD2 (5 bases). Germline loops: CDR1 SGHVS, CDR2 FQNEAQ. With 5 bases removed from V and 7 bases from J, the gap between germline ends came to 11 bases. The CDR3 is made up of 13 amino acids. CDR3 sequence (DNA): TGTGCCAGCAGCAAAGACGGGGTCGGGGAGCTGTTTTTT. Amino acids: CASSKDGVGELFF. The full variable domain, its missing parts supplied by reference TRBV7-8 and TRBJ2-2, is GAGVSQSPRYKVAKRGQDVALRCDPISGHVSLFWYQQALGQGPEFLTYFQNEAQLDKSGLPSDRFFAERPEGSVSTLKIQRTQQEDSAVYLCASSKDGVGELFFGEGSRLTVL.

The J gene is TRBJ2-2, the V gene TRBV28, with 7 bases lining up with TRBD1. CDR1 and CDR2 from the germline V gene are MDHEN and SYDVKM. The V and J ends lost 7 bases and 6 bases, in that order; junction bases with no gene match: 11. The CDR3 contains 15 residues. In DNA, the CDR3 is TGTGCCAGCACCTTGGACAGGCGCCGGGCCGGGGAGCTGTTTTTT. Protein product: CASTLDRRRAGELFF.

CDR3 nucleotide sequence: TGTGCCAGCAGCCCCGGGACTAGGGGGGCAGATACGCAGTATTTT. This sequence encodes CASSPGTRGADTQYF. V usage is TRBV7-2 and J usage is TRBJ2-3; 8 nucleotides line up with TRBD2. CDR1 is SGHTA and CDR2 is FQGNSA in the germline V gene. This CDR3 is 15 amino acids long. Unmatched junction bases numbered 8, after V lost 5 bases and J lost 4 bases.

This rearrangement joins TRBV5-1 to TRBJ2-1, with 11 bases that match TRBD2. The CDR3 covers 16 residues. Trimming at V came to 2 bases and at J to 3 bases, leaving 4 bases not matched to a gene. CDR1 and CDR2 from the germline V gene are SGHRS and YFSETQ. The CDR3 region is CASSFLTSGGYNEQFF. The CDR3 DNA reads TGCGCCAGCAGCTTTCTCACTAGCGGGGGCTACAATGAGCAGTTCTTC.

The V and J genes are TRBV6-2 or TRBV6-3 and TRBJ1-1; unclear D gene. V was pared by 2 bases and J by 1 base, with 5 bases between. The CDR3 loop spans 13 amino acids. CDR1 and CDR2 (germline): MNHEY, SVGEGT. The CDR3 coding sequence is TGTGCCAGCAGTTACCTGGGGAACACTGAAGCTTTCTTT. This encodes CASSYLGNTEAFF.

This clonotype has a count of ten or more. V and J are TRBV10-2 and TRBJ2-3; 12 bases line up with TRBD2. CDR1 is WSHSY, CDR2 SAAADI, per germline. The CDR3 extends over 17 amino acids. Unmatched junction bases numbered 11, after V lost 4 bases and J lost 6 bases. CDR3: CASSGFASGGALDTQYF. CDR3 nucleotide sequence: TGCGCCAGCAGTGGCTTCGCTAGCGGGGGGGCCTTGGATACGCAGTATTTT.

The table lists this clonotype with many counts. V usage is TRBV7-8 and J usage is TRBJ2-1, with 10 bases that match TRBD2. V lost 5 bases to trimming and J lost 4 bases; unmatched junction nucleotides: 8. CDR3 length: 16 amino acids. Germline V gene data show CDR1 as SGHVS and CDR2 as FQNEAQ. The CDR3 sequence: CASSLSGGTFYNEQFF. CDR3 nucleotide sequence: TGTGCCAGCAGCCTTAGCGGGGGGACCTTTTACAATGAGCAGTTCTTC.

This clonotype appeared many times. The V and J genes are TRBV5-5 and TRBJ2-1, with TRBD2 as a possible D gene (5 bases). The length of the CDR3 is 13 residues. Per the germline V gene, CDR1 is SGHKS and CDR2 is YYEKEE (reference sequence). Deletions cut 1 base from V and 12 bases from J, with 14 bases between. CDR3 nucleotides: TGTGCCAGCAGCTTGAACGCGGGCGTAGGGCAGTTCTTC. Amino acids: CASSLNAGVGQFF.

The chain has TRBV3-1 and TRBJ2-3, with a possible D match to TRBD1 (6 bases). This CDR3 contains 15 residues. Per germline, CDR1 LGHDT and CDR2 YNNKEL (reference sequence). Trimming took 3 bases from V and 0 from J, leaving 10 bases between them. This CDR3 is CASSQQGISTDTQYF. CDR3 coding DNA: TGTGCCAGCAGCCAGCAGGGGATAAGCACAGATACGCAGTATTTT.

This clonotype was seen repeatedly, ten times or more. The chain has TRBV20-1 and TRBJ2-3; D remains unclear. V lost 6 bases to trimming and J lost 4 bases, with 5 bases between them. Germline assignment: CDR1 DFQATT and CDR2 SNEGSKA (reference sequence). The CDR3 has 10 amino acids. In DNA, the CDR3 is TGCAGTGCGCAGCCAGATACGCAGTATTTT. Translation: CSAQPDTQYF.

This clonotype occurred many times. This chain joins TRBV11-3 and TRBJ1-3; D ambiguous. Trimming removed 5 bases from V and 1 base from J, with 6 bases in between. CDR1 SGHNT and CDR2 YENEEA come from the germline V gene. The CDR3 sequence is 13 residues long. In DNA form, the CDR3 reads TGTGCCAGCAGCCTGAGATCTGGAAACACCATATATTTT. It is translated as CASSLRSGNTIYF.

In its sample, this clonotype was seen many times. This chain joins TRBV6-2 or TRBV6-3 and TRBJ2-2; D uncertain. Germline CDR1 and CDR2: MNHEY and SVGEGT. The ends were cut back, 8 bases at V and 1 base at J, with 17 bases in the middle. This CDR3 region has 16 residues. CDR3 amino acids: CASRPSRTVNTGELFF. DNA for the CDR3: TGTGCCAGCCGACCCTCTCGGACGGTGAACACCGGGGAGCTGTTTTTT.

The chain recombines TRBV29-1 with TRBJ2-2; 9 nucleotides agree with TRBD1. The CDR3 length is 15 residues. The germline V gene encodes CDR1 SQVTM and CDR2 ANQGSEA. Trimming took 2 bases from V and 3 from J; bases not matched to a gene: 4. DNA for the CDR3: TGCAGCGTTGAAAGGGGGACAGGGTACACCGGGGAGCTGTTTTTT. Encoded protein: CSVERGTGYTGELFF.